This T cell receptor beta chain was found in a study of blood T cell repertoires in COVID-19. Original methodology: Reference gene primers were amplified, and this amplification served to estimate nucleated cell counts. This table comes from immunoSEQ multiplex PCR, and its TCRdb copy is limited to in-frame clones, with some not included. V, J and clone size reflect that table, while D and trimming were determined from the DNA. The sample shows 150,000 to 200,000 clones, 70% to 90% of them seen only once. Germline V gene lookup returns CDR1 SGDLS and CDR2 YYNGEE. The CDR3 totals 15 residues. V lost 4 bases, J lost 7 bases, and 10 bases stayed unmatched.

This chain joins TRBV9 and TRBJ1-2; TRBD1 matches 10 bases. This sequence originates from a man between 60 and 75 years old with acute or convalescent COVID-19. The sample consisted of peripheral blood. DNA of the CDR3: TGTGCCAGCAGCTCCCCGGGACAGGGGTTTGGTGGCTACACCTTC. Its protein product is CASSSPGQGFGGYTF.